A single sample gave rise to the 8 T cell receptor beta chains below, sequenced in a study of cytomegalovirus exposure and HLA in healthy donors. Using immunoSEQ multiplex PCR, the repertoire was profiled, and TCRdb retains in-frame clones only, with some absent. The sample records tens of thousands of clones, 96% being singletons. The sequencing input was PBMCs. The receptor set was obtained from a young woman in good health and CMV-seropositive.

The chain joins TRBV21-1 to TRBJ2-3; the table's TRBD1 call for D was not verified on the DNA. TRBV21-1 is a pseudogene segment. The CDR3 runs to 18 residues. This chain's CDR3 is CASVRRRQGWGGTDTQYF. In DNA, the CDR3 is TGTGCCAGCGTGCGAAGGCGACAGGGGTGGGGAGGCACAGATACGCAGTATTTT.

The chain employs TRBV21-1 and TRBJ2-5; the table's D call, TRBD1, has no DNA check behind it. TRBV21-1 is tagged as a pseudogene. CDR3 length: 14 residues. The CDR3 reads CASTPGQGQETQYF. The CDR3, as DNA: TGTGCCAGCACCCCGGGACAGGGGCAAGAGACCCAGTACTTC.

V usage is TRBV19 and J usage is TRBJ2-1; 14 bases map to TRBD2. The V gene end was trimmed by 1 base and the J gene end by 6 bases; junction bases not matched to a gene: 11. The CDR3 is 19 amino acids. The V gene's germline CDR1 is LNHDA and CDR2 SQIVND (reference sequence). For the CDR3, the DNA is TGTGCCAGTAGTATAGGGGGGACTAGCGGGAGATCATTGGGCAATGAGCAGTTCTTC. This codes for CASSIGGTSGRSLGNEQFF.

V usage is TRBV28 and J usage is TRBJ2-3, with 8 nucleotides matching TRBD2. The CDR3 has 12 residues. With V trimmed by 5 bases and J by 6 bases, 1 base remained unmatched. Looked up from germline, CDR1 is MDHEN and CDR2 is SYDVKM. CDR3 in amino acids: CASSPSGDTQYF. The CDR3 DNA sequence: TGTGCCAGCAGTCCTAGCGGGGATACGCAGTATTTT.

The V and J genes are TRBV4-1 and TRBJ2-1, with 7 bases lining up with TRBD2. Germline CDR1 is MGHRA and CDR2 is YSYEKL. V trimming: 0 bases; J trimming: 2 bases; junction bases outside the gene matches: 7. The CDR3 extends over 17 amino acids. The CDR3 region is CASSQDPGGSTYNEQFF. The CDR3 bases are TGCGCCAGCAGCCAAGATCCGGGCGGGAGTACCTACAATGAGCAGTTCTTC.

This chain links TRBV11-2 with TRBJ2-7, with TRBD1 matching over 10 bases. The germline gives CDR1 SGHAT, CDR2 FQNNGV. The CDR3 has 14 amino acids. With V trimmed by 3 bases and J by 5 bases, 4 bases remained unmatched. The chain's CDR3 is CASSFGQGVDEQYF. The CDR3, as DNA: TGTGCCAGCAGCTTCGGACAGGGGGTTGACGAGCAGTACTTC.

The chain recombines TRBV25-1 with TRBJ2-3, with TRBD2 identical over 12 bases. The CDR3 extends over 17 amino acids. J lost 7 bases, V lost 2 bases, and 10 bases had no gene match. CDR1 is MGHDK and CDR2 is SYGVNS in the germline V gene. The CDR3 is CASSENLAGGPVNTQYF. CDR3 DNA: TGTGCCAGCAGTGAAAATCTAGCGGGAGGGCCGGTGAATACGCAGTATTTT.

The rearrangement uses TRBV11-3 and TRBJ2-3; 11 bases map to TRBD2. CDR1 is SGHNT, CDR2 YENEEA, per germline. The CDR3 contains 18 residues. V lost 4 bases to trimming and J lost 5 bases; unmatched junction nucleotides: 14. The CDR3 here is CASSSDGTSGLPEDTQYF. DNA of the CDR3: TGTGCCAGCAGCTCCGACGGGACTAGCGGATTACCGGAAGATACGCAGTATTTT.